The clone carrying this TCR beta chain was observed a handful of times. Its antigen is not known. The data were obtained in a study of beta chain features in type 1 diabetes. Study-level background: Investigators examined more than 90 million sorted cells across all samples.

Findings of the study overall: Moderate yet significant TCRB CDR3 shortening was seen in Type 1 diabetes patients in all four CD4+ subsets. Among patients, naive, central memory and Treg TCRB repertoires appeared more similar than among healthy donors.

Sorting based on CD45RO/CCR7/CD25/CD127/CD95/CD27 separated CD4+ naive, central memory, regulatory and stem cell-like memory cells. As every portion of the isolated RNA was reverse transcribed, the sequencing read expressed TCRB transcripts. Data came from immunoSEQ multiplex PCR; TCRdb stores just in-frame clones and leaves some out. The sample carries roughly 330,000 clones, 11% recorded once. This CDR3 contains 15 residues. V shed 4 bases and J shed 7 bases, with 17 bases lying between them. The germline CDR1 and CDR2 sequences are MGHDK and SYGVNS. The receptor was isolated from a woman aged 30 to 39 in good health. The chain combines TRBV25-1 with TRBJ2-1, with a weak D call TRBD2 (5 bases). The sample taken for sequencing was naive CD4+ T cells from blood. The chain's CDR3 is CASSAPGVSGNEQFF. CDR3 coding DNA: TGTGCCAGCAGTGCTCCGGGCGTTTCGGGAAATGAGCAGTTCTTC.